This T cell receptor beta chain was sequenced for a study of response to subunit inactivated influenza vaccine (dated by TCRdb to 2016 to 2019). Regarding the complete study: The study used deep quantitative T cell receptor repertoire profiling to track responses to a trivalent subunit inactivated influenza vaccine. Beyond this particular receptor, the publication reports: The authors suggested that each seasonal influenza vaccination may recruit only a limited number of new T cells.

Libraries were constructed by RT-PCR. The sequencer listed for this sample is Illumina HiSeq 2500. Starting from the raw public reads, TCRdb applied fastp trimming at Q25, assembled clones with MiXCR and retained in-frame beta chains. Every distinct CDR3 protein forms one entry, paired with its most common genes and DNA. The sample table shows approximately 570,000 distinct CDR3 sequences, and under 9% are seen once. In total, the top ten clones hold roughly 13% of the sample. For this clonotype: The specificity of this receptor is unknown. Base-call qualities are not available, and no considerably larger clone is one nucleotide away.

V ends up 1 base short and J 4 bases short, with an unmatched junction base count of 7. Sequences SGHDT (CDR1) and YYEEEE (CDR2) are obtained from the germline V gene. The CDR3 contains 15 residues, cysteine and phenylalanine counted. Only the CDR3 region is kept as DNA, spanning 45 bases read in frame from base 1. This TCR was sampled from a man aged 50 to 69 who received an inactivated influenza vaccine. Donor details come from another sample of the same person, matched by shared clones. This sequence uses TRBV5-6 and TRBJ2-7; TRBD1 aligns with 8 central bases. Sequences were derived from PBMCs from blood, sampled around 25 months after vaccination. The CDR3 has the sequence CASSLLDRDGYEQYF. The sequenced DNA is TGTGCCAGCAGCTTGTTGGACAGGGACGGTTACGAGCAGTACTTC.